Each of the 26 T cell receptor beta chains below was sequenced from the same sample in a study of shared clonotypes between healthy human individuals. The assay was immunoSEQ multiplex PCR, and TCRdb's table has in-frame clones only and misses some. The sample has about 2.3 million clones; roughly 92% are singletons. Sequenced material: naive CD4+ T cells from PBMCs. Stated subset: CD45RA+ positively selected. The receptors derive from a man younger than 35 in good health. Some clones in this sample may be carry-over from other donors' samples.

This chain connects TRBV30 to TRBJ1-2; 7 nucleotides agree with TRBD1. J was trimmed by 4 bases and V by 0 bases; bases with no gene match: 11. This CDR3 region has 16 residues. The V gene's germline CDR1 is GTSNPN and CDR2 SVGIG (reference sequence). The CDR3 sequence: CAWSVRGRGRVYGYTF. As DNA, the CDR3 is TGTGCCTGGAGTGTACGGGGGAGGGGGCGCGTCTATGGCTACACCTTC.

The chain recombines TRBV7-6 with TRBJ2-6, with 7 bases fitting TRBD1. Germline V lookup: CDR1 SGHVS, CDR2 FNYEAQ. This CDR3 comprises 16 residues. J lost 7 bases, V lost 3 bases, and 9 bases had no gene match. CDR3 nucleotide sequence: TGTGCCAGCAGCTTGGGTGACAGGGTAGGAGCCAACGTCCTGACTTTC. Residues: CASSLGDRVGANVLTF.

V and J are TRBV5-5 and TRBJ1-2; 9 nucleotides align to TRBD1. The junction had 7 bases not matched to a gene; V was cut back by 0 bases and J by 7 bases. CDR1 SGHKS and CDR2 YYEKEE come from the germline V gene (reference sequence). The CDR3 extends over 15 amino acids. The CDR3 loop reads CASSLAPTGGGGYTF. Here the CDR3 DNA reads TGTGCCAGCAGCTTGGCCCCGACAGGGGGTGGTGGCTACACCTTC.

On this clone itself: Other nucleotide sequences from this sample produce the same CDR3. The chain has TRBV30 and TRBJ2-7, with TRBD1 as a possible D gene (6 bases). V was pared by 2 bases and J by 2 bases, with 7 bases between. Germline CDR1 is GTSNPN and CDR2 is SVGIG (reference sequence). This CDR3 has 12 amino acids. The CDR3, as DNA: TGTGCCTGGAGTCAGGGGACCTACGAGCAGTACTTC. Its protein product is CAWSQGTYEQYF. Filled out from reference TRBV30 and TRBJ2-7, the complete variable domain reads SQTIHQWPATLVQPVGSPLSLECTVEGTSNPNLYWYRQAAGRGLQLLFYSVGIGQISSEVPQNLSASRPQDRQFILSSKKLLLSDSGFYLCAWSQGTYEQYFGPGTRLTVT.

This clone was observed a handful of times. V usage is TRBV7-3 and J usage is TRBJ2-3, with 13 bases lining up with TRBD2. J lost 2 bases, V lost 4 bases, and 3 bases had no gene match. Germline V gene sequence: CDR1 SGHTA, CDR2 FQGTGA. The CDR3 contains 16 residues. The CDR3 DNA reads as TGTGCCAGCAGCTCGGGACTAGCGGGAAACACAGATACGCAGTATTTT. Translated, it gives CASSSGLAGNTDTQYF. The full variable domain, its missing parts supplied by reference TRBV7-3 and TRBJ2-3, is GAGVSQTPSNKVTEKGKYVELRCDPISGHTALYWYRQSLGQGPEFLIYFQGTGAADDSGLPNDRFFAVRPEGSVSTLKIQRTERGDSAVYLCASSSGLAGNTDTQYFGPGTRLTVL.

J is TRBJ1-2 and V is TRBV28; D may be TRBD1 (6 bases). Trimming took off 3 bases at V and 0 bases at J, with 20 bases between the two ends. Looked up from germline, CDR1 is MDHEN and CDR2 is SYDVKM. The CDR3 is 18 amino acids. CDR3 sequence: CASSLFGTYSFTNYGYTF. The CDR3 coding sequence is TGTGCCAGCAGTTTGTTTGGGACATACAGCTTTACTAACTATGGCTACACCTTC.

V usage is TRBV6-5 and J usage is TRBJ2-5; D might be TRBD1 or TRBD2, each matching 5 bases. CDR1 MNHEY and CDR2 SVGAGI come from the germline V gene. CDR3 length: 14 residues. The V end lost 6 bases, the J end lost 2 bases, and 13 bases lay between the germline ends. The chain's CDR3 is CASRDTGRQETQYF. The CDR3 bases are TGTGCCAGCAGAGACACGGGGCGACAAGAGACCCAGTACTTC.

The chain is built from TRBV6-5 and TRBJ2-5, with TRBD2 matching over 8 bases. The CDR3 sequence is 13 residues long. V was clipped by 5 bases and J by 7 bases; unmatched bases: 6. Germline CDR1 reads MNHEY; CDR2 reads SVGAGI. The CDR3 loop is CASSRDGRATQYF. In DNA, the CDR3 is TGTGCCAGCAGTAGGGACGGGAGGGCGACCCAGTACTTC.

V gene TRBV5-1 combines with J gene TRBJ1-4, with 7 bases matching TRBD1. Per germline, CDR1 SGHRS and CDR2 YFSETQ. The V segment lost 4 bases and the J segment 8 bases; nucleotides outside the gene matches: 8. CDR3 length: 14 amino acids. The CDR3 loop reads CASSSPGGNEKLFF. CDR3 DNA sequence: TGCGCCAGCAGCAGTCCAGGGGGAAACGAAAAACTGTTTTTT.

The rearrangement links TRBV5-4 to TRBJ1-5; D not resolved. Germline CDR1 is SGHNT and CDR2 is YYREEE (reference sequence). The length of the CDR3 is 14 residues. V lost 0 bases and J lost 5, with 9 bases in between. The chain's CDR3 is CASSLAGAHQPQHF. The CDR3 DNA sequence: TGTGCCAGCAGCTTGGCAGGCGCACATCAGCCCCAGCATTTT.

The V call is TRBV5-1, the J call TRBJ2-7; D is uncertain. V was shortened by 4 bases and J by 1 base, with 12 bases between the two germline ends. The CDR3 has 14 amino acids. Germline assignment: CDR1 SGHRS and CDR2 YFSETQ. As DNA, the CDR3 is TGCGCCAGCAGCCGCCAGGACGGTTCCTACGAGCAGTACTTC. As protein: CASSRQDGSYEQYF.

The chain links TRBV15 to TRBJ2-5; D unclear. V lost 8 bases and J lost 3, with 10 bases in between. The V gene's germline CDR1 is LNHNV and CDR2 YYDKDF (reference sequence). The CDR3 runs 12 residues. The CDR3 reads CATGRFKETQYF. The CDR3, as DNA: TGTGCCACCGGAAGATTTAAAGAGACCCAGTACTTC.

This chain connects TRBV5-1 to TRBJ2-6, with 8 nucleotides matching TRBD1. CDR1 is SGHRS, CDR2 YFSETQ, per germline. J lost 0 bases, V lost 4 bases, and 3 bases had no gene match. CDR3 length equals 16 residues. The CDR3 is CASSPTGDSGANVLTF. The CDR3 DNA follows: TGCGCCAGCAGCCCGACAGGGGACTCTGGGGCCAACGTCCTGACTTTC. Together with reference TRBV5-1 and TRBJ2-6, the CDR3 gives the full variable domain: KAGVTQTPRYLIKTRGQQVTLSCSPISGHRSVSWYQQTPGQGLQFLFEYFSETQRNKGNFPGRFSGRQFSNSRSEMNVSTLELGDSALYLCASSPTGDSGANVLTFGAGSRLTVL.

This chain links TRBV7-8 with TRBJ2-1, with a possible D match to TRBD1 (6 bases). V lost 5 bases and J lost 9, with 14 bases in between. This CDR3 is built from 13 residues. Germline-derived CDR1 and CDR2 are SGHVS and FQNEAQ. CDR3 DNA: TGTGCCAGCAGCCCTAGACAGGAGGTTGAGCAGTTCTTC. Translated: CASSPRQEVEQFF.

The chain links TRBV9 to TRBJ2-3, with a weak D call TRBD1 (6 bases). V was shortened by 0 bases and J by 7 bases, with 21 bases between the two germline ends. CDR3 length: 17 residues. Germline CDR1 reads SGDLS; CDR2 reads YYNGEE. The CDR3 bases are TGTGCCAGCAGCGTAGGTCTAACTAGGGGGATAAGCTATACGCAGTATTTT. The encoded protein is CASSVGLTRGISYTQYF.

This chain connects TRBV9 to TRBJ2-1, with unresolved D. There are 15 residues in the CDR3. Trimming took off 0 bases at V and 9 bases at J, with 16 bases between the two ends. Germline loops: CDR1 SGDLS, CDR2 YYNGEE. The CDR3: CASSVASLPPTEQFF. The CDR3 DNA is TGTGCCAGCAGCGTAGCCTCCCTTCCCCCCACTGAGCAGTTCTTC.

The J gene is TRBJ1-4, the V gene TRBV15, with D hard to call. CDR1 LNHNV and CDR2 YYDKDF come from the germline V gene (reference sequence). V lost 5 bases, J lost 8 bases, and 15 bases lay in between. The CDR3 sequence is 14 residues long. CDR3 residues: CATSDRIAAEKLFF. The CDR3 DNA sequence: TGTGCCACCAGCGATAGAATAGCAGCAGAAAAACTGTTTTTT.

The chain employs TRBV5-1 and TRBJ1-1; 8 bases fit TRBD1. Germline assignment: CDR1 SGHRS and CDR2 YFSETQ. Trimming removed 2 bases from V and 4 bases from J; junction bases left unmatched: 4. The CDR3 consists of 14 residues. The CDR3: CASSLPDRVTEAFF. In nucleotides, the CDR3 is TGCGCCAGCAGCTTACCGGACAGGGTCACTGAAGCTTTCTTT. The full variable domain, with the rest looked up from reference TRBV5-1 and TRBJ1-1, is KAGVTQTPRYLIKTRGQQVTLSCSPISGHRSVSWYQQTPGQGLQFLFEYFSETQRNKGNFPGRFSGRQFSNSRSEMNVSTLELGDSALYLCASSLPDRVTEAFFGQGTRLTVV.

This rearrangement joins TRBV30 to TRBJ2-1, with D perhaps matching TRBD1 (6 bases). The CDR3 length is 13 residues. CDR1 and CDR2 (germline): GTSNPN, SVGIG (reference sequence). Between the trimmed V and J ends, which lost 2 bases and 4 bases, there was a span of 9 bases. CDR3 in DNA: TGTGCCTGGAGTTGGGACATGTACAATGAGCAGTTCTTC. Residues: CAWSWDMYNEQFF.

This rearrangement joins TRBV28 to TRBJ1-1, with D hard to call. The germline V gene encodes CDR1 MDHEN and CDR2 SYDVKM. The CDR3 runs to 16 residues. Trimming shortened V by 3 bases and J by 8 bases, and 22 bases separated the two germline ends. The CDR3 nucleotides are TGTGCCAGCAGTTTCAACACCCGTTTCGGCATCCGAGAAGCTTTCTTT. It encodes CASSFNTRFGIREAFF.

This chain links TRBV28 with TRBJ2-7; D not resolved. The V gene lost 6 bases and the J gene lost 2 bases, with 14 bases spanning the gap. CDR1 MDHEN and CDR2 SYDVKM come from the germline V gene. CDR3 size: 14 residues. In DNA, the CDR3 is TGTGCCAGCAGGACCTTGGGCAGAACCTACGAGCAGTACTTC. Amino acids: CASRTLGRTYEQYF.

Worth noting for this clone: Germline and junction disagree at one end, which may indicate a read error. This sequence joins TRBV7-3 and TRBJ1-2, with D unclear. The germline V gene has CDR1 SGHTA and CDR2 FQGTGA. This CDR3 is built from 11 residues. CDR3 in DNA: TGTGCCAGCAGCTTGGGTGCTTACACTGTCTTC. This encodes CASSLGAYTVF.

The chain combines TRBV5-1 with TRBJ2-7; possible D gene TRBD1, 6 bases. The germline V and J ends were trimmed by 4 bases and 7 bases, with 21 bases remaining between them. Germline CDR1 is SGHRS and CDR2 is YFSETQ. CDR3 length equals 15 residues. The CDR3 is CASSPRPTGGGEQYF. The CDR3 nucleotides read TGCGCCAGCAGCCCGAGACCGACAGGAGGAGGTGAGCAGTACTTC. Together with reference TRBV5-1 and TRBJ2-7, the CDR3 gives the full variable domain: KAGVTQTPRYLIKTRGQQVTLSCSPISGHRSVSWYQQTPGQGLQFLFEYFSETQRNKGNFPGRFSGRQFSNSRSEMNVSTLELGDSALYLCASSPRPTGGGEQYFGPGTRLTVT.

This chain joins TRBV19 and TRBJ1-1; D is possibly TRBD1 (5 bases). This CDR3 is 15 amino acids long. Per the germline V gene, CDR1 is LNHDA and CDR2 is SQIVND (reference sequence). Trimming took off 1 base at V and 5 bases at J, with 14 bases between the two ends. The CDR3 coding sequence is TGTGCCAGTAGTATAGTAGCCCGAGAGGGGACTGAAGCTTTCTTT. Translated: CASSIVAREGTEAFF.

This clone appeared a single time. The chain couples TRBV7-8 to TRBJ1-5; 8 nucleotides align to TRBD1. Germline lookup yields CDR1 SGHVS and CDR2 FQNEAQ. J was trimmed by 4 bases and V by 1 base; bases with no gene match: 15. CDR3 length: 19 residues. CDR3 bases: TGTGCCAGCAGCTTAGTACTCCTAGCCAGACAGGGGTTGAATCAGCCCCAGCATTTT. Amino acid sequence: CASSLVLLARQGLNQPQHF.

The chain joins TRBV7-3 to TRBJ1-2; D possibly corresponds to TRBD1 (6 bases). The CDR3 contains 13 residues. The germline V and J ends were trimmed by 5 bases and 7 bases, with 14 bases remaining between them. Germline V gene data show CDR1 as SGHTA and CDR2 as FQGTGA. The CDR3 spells CASSATGTVGYTF. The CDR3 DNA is TGTGCCAGCAGCGCCACAGGGACCGTTGGCTACACCTTC.